Sequencing of this TCR beta chain was carried out in a study of T cell repertoires in cytomegalovirus infection. Study-wide background: From public TCR beta signatures came an indication of both CMV infection and matching HLA type. Study-level findings and limits: People with CMV and the relevant HLA were identified by cumulative public TCR beta family frequency. The ex vivo response was dominated by HLA-C-restricted CMV-specific TCR beta clonotypes.

Using its own MiXCR run on the reads, TCRdb lists one record per CDR3 protein. This table has some 240,000 distinct CDR3 sequences, over 15% appearing once. There are a few counts of this clonotype. What it binds is unknown. Losses at the gene ends were 4 bases for V and 1 base for J; bases not matched to a gene: 8. CDR1 is DFQATT and CDR2 is SNEGSKA in the germline V gene (reference sequence). There are 15 residues in the CDR3. J is TRBJ2-7 and V is TRBV20-1; 9 bases match TRBD2. The origin of this receptor is a human donor in good health (CMV status not recorded). Some clones in this sample may be carry-over from other donors' samples. Material: CD8+ T cells from PBMCs. This CDR3 reads CSAKALAGLSYEQYF. The CDR3 DNA follows: TGCAGTGCTAAGGCCCTAGCGGGGTTATCCTACGAGCAGTACTTC.